The 20 T cell receptor beta chains below were found in one sample sequenced in a study of T cell clusters in autoimmune cytopenias. TRB rearrangements were amplified by touch-down multiplex PCR with mixed TRB-A/B primers. From the multiplex PCR reads, TCRdb lists one entry per CDR3 protein and no DNA. The sample holds more than 6,000 distinct CDR3 sequences. TRB was amplified from about 260 ng of peripheral blood genomic DNA per sample. The same sample was also used in a study of T cell repertoires in aging, cancer and after chemotherapy.

The material sequenced was peripheral blood. The receptors derive from a human donor in good health.

V and J are TRBV27 and TRBJ1-2. Per germline, CDR1 MNHEY and CDR2 SMNVEV (reference sequence). The CDR3 sequence is 14 residues long. This chain's CDR3 is CASRSGGGVNGYTF.

Its frequency marks this clonotype as medium-sized. This rearrangement joins TRBV29-1 to TRBJ1-2. This CDR3 region has 12 residues. CDR1 is SQVTM and CDR2 is ANQGSEA in the germline V gene. The CDR3 sequence: CSATDGVYGYTF.

Frequency places this clonotype as medium-sized. CDR3 protein: CASSLGTGRRTGELFF. The chain recombines TRBV13 with TRBJ2-2; TCRdb's D gene call, TRBD1, goes unchecked for lack of DNA. The germline gives CDR1 PRHDT, CDR2 FYEKMQ (reference sequence). This CDR3 region has 16 residues.

This clonotype registers medium-sized by frequency. V is TRBV19 and J is TRBJ2-1; TCRdb's D gene call, TRBD2, goes unchecked for lack of DNA. This CDR3 contains 13 residues. CDR1 and CDR2 from the germline V gene are LNHDA and SQIVND (reference sequence). CDR3 sequence reads: CASSMGGGDVQFF.

The J gene is TRBJ2-1, the V gene TRBV6-2 or TRBV6-3; TCRdb designates TRBD2, a call that cannot be tested without DNA. This CDR3 spans 15 amino acids. Germline V gives CDR1 MNHEY, CDR2 SVGEGT. The CDR3: CVSSYSIAGASEQFF.

The chain is built from TRBV6-5 and TRBJ2-7. This CDR3 contains 12 residues. Germline CDR1 is MNHEY and CDR2 is SVGAGI. This CDR3 is CASNDGDYEQYF.

This chain uses TRBV19 with TRBJ1-1. Germline CDR1 LNHDA, CDR2 SQIVND (reference sequence). The CDR3 spans 13 residues. CDR3 residues: CASSIDRATEAFF.

By frequency, this clonotype registers medium-sized (0.01 to 0.1%). The V gene is TRBV19, the J gene TRBJ2-2; TCRdb proposes TRBD2, but this gene call is untestable without DNA. Germline CDR1 is LNHDA and CDR2 is SQIVND (reference sequence). This CDR3 spans 15 amino acids. CDR3: CASSIGLAIVGELFF.

The chain couples TRBV6-5 to TRBJ2-1; TCRdb outputs TRBD2, but without DNA this stays unchecked. Germline-derived CDR1 and CDR2 are MNHEY and SVGAGI. CDR3 length: 16 residues. CDR3 in amino acids: CASSYPSSGRLVEQFF.

The chain carries TRBV5-5 and TRBJ1-1; TCRdb's D call, TRBD1, is unchecked because there is no DNA. This CDR3 has 18 amino acids. In germline, CDR1 is SGHKS, CDR2 YYEKEE (reference sequence). CDR3 residues: CASSEGQGYGEMGTEAFF.

By frequency, this clonotype registers medium-sized. The chain is built from TRBV6-5 and TRBJ2-3; TCRdb's D call, TRBD2, is unchecked because there is no DNA. Germline CDR1 is MNHEY and CDR2 is SVGAGI. The CDR3 spans 15 residues. CDR3 region: CASTHGLAGADTQYF.

CDR3 protein: CASSPRTDPRAQYF. This chain connects TRBV18 to TRBJ2-5; TCRdb proposes TRBD1, but this gene call is untestable without DNA. Germline CDR1 KGHSH, CDR2 LQKENI. The CDR3 has 14 residues.

The CDR3 loop reads CASSPPASGTDTQYF. The rearrangement links TRBV18 to TRBJ2-3. Germline V gene sequence: CDR1 KGHSH, CDR2 LQKENI. This CDR3 has 15 amino acids.

The chain uses TRBV11-2 and TRBJ2-3; as DNA is missing, the TRBD1 call by TCRdb cannot be tested. The CDR3 is 15 residues long. Germline V gene data show CDR1 as SGHAT and CDR2 as FQNNGV. CDR3 sequence: CASSFPLRSTDTQYF. Combining the CDR3 with reference TRBV11-2 and TRBJ2-3 gives the whole variable domain EAGVAQSPRYKIIEKRQSVAFWCNPISGHATLYWYQQILGQGPKLLIQFQNNGVVDDSQLPKDRFSAERLKGVDSTLKIQPAKLEDSAVYLCASSFPLRSTDTQYFGPGTRLTVL.

The chain combines TRBV13 with TRBJ1-5; without DNA, the TCRdb call of TRBD1 cannot be checked. Per the germline V gene, CDR1 is PRHDT and CDR2 is FYEKMQ (reference sequence). The CDR3 contains 13 residues. The CDR3 spells CASTPSGNQPQHF.

This clonotype ranks as medium-sized (0.01 to 0.1%) in terms of frequency. V gene TRBV29-1 combines with J gene TRBJ1-1; TCRdb proposes TRBD1, but this gene call is untestable without DNA. Germline values: CDR1 SQVTM, CDR2 ANQGSEA. The CDR3 totals 13 residues. CDR3 in amino acids: CTSGADRATEAFF.

The chain has TRBV19 and TRBJ1-4; TCRdb's assignment of TRBD1 cannot be checked, as there is no DNA. CDR1 LNHDA and CDR2 SQIVND come from the germline V gene (reference sequence). The CDR3 is 16 residues long. The CDR3 region is CASSIGDGATNEKLFF. The variable domain in full, with the rest retrieved from reference TRBV19 and TRBJ1-4, is DGGITQSPKYLFRKEGQNVTLSCEQNLNHDAMYWYRQDPGQGLRLIYYSQIVNDFQKGDIAEGYSVSREKKESFPLTVTSAQKNPTAFYLCASSIGDGATNEKLFFGSGTQLSVL.

The V call is TRBV6-5, the J call TRBJ1-6; TCRdb reports TRBD1, a call that lacks DNA to check it against. The length of the CDR3 is 14 residues. Germline V gene data show CDR1 as MNHEY and CDR2 as SVGAGI. The CDR3 sequence: CASSYRGQGVSLHF.

The rearrangement links TRBV19 to TRBJ1-1; TCRdb gives TRBD1 as the D gene, but with no DNA this cannot be confirmed. Per the germline V gene, CDR1 is LNHDA and CDR2 is SQIVND (reference sequence). The CDR3 has 16 amino acids. CDR3 in amino acids: CASSIYGQGLITEAFF.

The chain combines TRBV5-5 with TRBJ2-3; checking the TCRdb D call of TRBD2 is not possible without DNA. Germline lookup yields CDR1 SGHKS and CDR2 YYEKEE (reference sequence). There are 17 residues in the CDR3. CDR3 residues: CASSGITTSRSTDTQYF.